This T cell receptor (beta chain) was obtained from a study of early T cells in non-severe SARS-CoV-2 infection. Germline lookup yields CDR1 SGHVS and CDR2 FNYEAQ. V was pared by 2 bases and J by 2 bases, with 5 bases of the junction left unmatched. CDR3 length: 16 amino acids. TCRdb re-called the 5' RACE reads through MiXCR, storing one row per CDR3 protein. This sample carries 45,000 to 55,000 distinct CDR3 sequences, 11% of them seen once, and the ten largest clones take 10% to 13%. This clonotype showed up many times. Material for sequencing was whole blood. The receptor was isolated from an adult who was a healthcare worker with PCR-confirmed SARS-CoV-2 infection or an uninfected control (not recorded which). The chain has TRBV7-6 and TRBJ2-3; 9 positions match TRBD2. The CDR3 region has the DNA TGTGCCAGCAGCTTATCCGTAGCGGGAGTCACAGATACGCAGTATTTT. It codes for CASSLSVAGVTDTQYF.